This entry describes one T cell receptor (beta chain). Patients in Seattle were enrolled during active infection, then followed longitudinally. The record originates from a study of blood T cell repertoires in COVID-19. Only in-frame clones appear in the TCRdb table, and some are missing; sequencing was by immunoSEQ multiplex PCR. The sample includes about 200,000 clones, 85% of them seen just once. V dropped 4 bases and J dropped 5; count of bases not matched to a gene: 4. The CDR3 runs to 16 residues. In germline, CDR1 is MNHEY, CDR2 SMNVEV (reference sequence). The clonotype originates from a man in his sixties with COVID-19, enrolled during active disease. Sample: peripheral blood. The V gene is TRBV27, the J gene TRBJ2-2, with TRBD2 identical over 13 bases. The CDR3 DNA follows: TGTGCCAGCAGTTACGGACTAGCGGGAGTTACCGGGGAGCTGTTTTTT. Translation: CASSYGLAGVTGELFF.